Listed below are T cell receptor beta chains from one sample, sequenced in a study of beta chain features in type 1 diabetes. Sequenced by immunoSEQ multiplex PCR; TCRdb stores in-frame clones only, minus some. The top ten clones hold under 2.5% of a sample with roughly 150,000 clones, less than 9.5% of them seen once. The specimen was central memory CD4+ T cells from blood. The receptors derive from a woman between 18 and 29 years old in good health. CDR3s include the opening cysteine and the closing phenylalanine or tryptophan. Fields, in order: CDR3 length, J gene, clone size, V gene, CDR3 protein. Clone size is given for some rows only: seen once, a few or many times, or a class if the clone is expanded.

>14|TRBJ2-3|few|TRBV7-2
CASSMRSSTDTQYF
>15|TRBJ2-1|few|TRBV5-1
CASSLSSGAGDEQFF
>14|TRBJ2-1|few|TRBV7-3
CASSPTSGGNEQFF
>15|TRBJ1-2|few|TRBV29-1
CSVGIWAGGRAGYTF
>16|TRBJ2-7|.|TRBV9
CASSARTGTGWNEQYF
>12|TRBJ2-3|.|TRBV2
CASVGGSDTQYF
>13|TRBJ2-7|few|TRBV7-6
CASSQMARFEQYF
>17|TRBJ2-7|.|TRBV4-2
CASSHPELAGGPYEQYF
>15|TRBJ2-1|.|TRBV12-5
CASGARDSLLNEQFF
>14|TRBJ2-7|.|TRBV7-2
CASSEAGLSDEQYF
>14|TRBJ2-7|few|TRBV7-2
CASSPGQASYEQYF